The clone carrying this TCR beta chain was observed a few times. The record originates from a study of identical twins. In TCRdb, the 5' RACE reads were re-called with MiXCR into one record per CDR3 protein. The sample has around 470,000 distinct CDR3 sequences, more than 13% seen once. Germline V gives CDR1 DFQATT, CDR2 SNEGSKA (reference sequence). This CDR3 region has 13 residues. Trimming cost V 3 bases and J 6 bases; bases outside gene matches: 6. This sample also appeared in a second study, on yellow fever vaccine responses in identical twins.

The clonotype comes from a woman under 30 in good health. The chain is built from TRBV20-1 and TRBJ2-5, with 8 bases matching TRBD2. Sequencing was done on a sample of CD4+ T cells sorted from blood. The CDR3, as DNA: TGCAGTGCTAGCGGGGGGGCGGTCCAGACCCAGTACTTC. Protein: CSASGGAVQTQYF.